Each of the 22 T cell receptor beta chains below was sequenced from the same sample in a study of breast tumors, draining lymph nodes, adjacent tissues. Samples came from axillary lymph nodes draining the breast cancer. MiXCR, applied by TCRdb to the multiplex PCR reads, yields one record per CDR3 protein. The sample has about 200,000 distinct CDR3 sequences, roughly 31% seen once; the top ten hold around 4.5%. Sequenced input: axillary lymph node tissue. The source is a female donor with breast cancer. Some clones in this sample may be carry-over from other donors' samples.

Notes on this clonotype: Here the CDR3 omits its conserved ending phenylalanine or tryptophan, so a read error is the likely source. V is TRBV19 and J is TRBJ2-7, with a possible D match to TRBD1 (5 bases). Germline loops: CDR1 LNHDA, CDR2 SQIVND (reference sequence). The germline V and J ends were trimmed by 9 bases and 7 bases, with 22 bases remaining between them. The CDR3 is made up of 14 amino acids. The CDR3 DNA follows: TGTGCCAGCAGTTTACTCAACAGGATGCTTGAGCAGTACCTC. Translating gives CASSLLNRMLEQYL.

The DNA for the CDR3 is TGCAGGTGGGCTAGCGGGGCTGGCTACACCTTC. The encoded protein is CRWASGAGYTF. The chain uses TRBV20-1 and TRBJ1-2; a possible D gene is TRBD1 (5 bases). The germline gives CDR1 DFQATT, CDR2 SNEGSKA (reference sequence). The CDR3 length is 11 residues.

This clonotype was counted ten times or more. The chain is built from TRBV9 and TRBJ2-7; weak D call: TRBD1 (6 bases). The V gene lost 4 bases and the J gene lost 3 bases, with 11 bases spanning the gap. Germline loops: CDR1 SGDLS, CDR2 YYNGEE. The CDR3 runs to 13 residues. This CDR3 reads CASSQGSGYEQYF. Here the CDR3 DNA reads TGTGCCAGCAGCCAGGGGTCCGGCTACGAGCAGTACTTC.

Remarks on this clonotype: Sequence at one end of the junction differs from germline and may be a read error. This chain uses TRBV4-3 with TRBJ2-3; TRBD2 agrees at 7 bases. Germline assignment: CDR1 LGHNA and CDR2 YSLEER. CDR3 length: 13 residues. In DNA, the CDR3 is TGCGCCAGCAGCCAAAGGGAGGGAGGTACGCGGTATTTT. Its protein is CASSQREGGTRYF.

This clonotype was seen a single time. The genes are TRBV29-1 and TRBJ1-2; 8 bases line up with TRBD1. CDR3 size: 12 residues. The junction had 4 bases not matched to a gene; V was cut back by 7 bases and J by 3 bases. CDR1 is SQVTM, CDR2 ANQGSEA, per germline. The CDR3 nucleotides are TGCAGCGCTCAGGACAGGGACTATGGCTACACCTTC. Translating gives CSAQDRDYGYTF.

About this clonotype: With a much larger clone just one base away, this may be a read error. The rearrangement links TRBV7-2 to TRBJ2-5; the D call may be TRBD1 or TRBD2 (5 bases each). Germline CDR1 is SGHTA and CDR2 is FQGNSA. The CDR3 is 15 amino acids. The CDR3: CASSRTRGDQETQHF. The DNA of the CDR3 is TGTGCCAGCAGCCGGACGAGGGGAGACCAAGAGACCCAGCACTTC.

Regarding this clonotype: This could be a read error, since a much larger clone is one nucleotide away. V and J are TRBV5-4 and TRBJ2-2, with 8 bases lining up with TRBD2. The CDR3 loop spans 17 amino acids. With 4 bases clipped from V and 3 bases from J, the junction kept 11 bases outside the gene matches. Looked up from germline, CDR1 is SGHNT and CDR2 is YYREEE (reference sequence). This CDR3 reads CASSPPGPAGDTGELFF. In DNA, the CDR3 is TGTGCCAGCAGCCCCCCCGGACCAGCGGGGGACACCGGGGAGCTGTTTTTT. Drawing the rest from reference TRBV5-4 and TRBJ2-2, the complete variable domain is ETGVTQSPTHLIKTRGQQVTLRCSSQSGHNTVSWYQQALGQGPQFIFQYYREEENGRGNFPPRFSGLQFPNYSSELNVNALELDDSALYLCASSPPGPAGDTGELFFGEGSRLTVL.

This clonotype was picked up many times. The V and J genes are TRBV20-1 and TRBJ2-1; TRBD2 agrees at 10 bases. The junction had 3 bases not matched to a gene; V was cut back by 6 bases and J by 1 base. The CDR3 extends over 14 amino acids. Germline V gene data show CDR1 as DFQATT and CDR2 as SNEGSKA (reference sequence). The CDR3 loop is CSATSGVSYNEQFF. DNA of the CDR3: TGCAGTGCCACTAGCGGGGTTTCCTACAATGAGCAGTTCTTC.

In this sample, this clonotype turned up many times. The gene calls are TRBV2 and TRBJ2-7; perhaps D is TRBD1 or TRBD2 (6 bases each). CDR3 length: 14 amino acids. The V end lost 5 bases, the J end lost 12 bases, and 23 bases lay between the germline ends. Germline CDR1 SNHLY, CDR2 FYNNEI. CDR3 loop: CASSRQGGPLGRYF. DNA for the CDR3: TGTGCCAGCAGTAGGCAAGGGGGGCCATTGGGTCGGTACTTC.

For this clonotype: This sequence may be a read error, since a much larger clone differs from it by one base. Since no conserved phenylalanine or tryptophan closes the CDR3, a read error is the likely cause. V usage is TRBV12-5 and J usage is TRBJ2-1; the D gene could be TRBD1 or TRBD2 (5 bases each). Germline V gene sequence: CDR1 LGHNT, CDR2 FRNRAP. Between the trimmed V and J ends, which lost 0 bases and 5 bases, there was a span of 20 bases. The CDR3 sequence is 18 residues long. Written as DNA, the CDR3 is TGTGCTAGTGGTTTGGTAGGGAATGGGACCCTGGGGGACAATGAGCAGTTCCTC. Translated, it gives CASGLVGNGTLGDNEQFL.

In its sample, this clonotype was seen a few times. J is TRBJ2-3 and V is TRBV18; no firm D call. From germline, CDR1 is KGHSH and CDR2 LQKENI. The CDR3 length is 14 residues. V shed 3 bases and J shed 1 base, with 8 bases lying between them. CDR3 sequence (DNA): TGTGCCAGCTCACCCTCGGCGGGCACAGATACGCAGTATTTT. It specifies CASSPSAGTDTQYF.

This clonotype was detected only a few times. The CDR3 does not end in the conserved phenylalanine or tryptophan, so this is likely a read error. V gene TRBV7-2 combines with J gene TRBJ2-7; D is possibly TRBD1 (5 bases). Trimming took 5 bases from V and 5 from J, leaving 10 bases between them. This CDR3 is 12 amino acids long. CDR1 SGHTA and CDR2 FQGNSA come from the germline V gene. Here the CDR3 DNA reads TGTGCCAGCAGCGCTTTCAGGGACGAGCAGTACTCC. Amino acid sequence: CASSAFRDEQYS.

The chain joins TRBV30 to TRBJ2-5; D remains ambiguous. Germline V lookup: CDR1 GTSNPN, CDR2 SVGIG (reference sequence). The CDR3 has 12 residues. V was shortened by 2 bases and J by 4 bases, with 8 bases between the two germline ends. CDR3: CAWSSSGETQYF. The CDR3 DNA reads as TGTGCCTGGAGTTCGTCTGGAGAGACCCAGTACTTC.

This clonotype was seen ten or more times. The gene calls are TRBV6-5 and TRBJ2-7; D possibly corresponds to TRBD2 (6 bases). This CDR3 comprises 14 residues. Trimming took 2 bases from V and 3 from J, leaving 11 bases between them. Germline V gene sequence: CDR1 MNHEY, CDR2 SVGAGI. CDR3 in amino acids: CASSYRRESYEQYF. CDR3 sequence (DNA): TGTGCCAGCAGTTACCGGCGGGAAAGCTACGAGCAGTACTTC.

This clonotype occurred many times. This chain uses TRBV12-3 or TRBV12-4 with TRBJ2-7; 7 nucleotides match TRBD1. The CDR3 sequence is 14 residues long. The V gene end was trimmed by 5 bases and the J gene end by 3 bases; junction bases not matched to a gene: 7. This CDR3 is CASSRDRVNYEQYF. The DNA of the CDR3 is TGTGCCAGCAGTCGCGACAGGGTTAACTACGAGCAGTACTTC.

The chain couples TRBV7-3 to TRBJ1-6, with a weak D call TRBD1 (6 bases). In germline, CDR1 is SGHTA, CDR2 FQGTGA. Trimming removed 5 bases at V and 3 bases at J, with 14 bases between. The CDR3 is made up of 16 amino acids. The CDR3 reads CASSQQGGNYNSPLHF. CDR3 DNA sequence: TGTGCCAGCAGCCAACAGGGAGGGAACTATAATTCACCCCTCCACTTT.

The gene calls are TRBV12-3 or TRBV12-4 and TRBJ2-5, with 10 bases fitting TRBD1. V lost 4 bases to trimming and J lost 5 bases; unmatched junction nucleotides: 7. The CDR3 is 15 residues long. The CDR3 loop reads CASSSTGGGGETQYF. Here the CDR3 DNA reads TGTGCCAGCAGTTCGACAGGGGGCGGCGGGGAGACCCAGTACTTC.

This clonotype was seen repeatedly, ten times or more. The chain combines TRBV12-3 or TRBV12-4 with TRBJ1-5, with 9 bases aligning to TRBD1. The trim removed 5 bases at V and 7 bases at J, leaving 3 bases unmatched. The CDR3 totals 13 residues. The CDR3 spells CASSAGTGQPQHF. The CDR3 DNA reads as TGTGCCAGCAGTGCCGGGACAGGGCAGCCCCAGCATTTT.

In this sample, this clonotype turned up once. This CDR3 reads CASSLESKSSLGGTDTQYF. CDR3 bases: TGCGCCAGCAGCTTGGAATCGAAATCGTCCCTAGGGGGCACAGATACGCAGTATTTT. The chain links TRBV5-1 to TRBJ2-3, with D tentatively TRBD1 (5 bases). Germline-derived CDR1 and CDR2 are SGHRS and YFSETQ. Trimming shortened V by 0 bases and J by 1 base, and 21 bases separated the two germline ends. This CDR3 has 19 residues. Using reference TRBV5-1 and TRBJ2-3 for the parts outside the CDR3, the full variable domain is KAGVTQTPRYLIKTRGQQVTLSCSPISGHRSVSWYQQTPGQGLQFLFEYFSETQRNKGNFPGRFSGRQFSNSRSEMNVSTLELGDSALYLCASSLESKSSLGGTDTQYFGPGTRLTVL.

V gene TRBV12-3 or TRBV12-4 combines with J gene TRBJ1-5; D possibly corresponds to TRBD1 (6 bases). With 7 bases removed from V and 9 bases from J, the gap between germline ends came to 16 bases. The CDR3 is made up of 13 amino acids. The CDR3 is CASKGGGSGPQHF. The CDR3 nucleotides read TGTGCCAGCAAGGGGGGGGGAAGTGGGCCCCAGCATTTT.

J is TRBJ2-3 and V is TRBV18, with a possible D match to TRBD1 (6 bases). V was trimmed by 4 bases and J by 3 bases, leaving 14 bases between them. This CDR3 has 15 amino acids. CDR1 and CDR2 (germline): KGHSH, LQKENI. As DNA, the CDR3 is TGTGCCAGCTCACGGGACCCCCAGGGGACAGATACGCAGTATTTT. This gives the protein CASSRDPQGTDTQYF. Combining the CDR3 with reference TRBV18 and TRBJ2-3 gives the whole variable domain NAGVMQNPRHLVRRRGQEARLRCSPMKGHSHVYWYRQLPEEGLKFMVYLQKENIIDESGMPKERFSAEFPKEGPSILRIQQVVRGDSAAYFCASSRDPQGTDTQYFGPGTRLTVL.

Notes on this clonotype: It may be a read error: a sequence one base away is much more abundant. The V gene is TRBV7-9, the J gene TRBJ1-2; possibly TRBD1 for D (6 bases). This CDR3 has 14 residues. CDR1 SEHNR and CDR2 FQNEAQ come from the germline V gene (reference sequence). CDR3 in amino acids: CASSTLTGPGGYTF. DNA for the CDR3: TGCGCCAGCAGCACCTTGACAGGCCCGGGGGGCTACACCTTC.